This T cell receptor (beta chain) was found in a study of response to subunit inactivated influenza vaccine. TCRdb reprocessed the RT-PCR reads via MiXCR and lists one record per CDR3 protein. The sample carries about 610,000 distinct CDR3 sequences, 13% to 15% recorded once. The CDR3 sequence is 15 residues long. From germline, CDR1 is DFQATT and CDR2 SNEGSKA (reference sequence). The V gene end was trimmed by 0 bases and the J gene end by 5 bases; junction bases not matched to a gene: 3. This receptor was taken from a man aged 45-60 years who received an inactivated influenza vaccine. The rearrangement uses TRBV20-1 and TRBJ2-2; 10 nucleotides line up with TRBD1. The sample here was PBMCs from blood, taken 11 to 12 days after vaccination. In DNA form, the CDR3 reads TGCAGTGCTAGAGATGGGACAGGGGTTACCGGGGAGCTGTTTTTT. It codes for CSARDGTGVTGELFF.